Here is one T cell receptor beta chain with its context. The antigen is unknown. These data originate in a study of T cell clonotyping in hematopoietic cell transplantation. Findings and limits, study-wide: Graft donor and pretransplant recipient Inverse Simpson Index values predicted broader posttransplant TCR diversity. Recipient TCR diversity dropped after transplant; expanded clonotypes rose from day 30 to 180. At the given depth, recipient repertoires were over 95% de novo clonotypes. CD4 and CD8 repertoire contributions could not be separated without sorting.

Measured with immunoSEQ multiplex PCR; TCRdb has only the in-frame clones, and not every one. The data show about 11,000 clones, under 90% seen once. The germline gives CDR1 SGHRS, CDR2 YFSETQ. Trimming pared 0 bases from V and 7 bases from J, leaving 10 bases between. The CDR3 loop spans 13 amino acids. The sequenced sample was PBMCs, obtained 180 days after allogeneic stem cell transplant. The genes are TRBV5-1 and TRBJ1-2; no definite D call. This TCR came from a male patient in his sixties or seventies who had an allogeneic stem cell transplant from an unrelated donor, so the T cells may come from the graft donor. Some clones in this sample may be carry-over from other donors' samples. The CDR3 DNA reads TGCGCCAGCAGCTTGGCTGGCTACAGTGGCTACACCTTC. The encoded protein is CASSLAGYSGYTF.